This TCR beta chain comes out of a study of blood T cell repertoires in COVID-19. As for the study in general: There were acute and convalescent COVID-19 samples, and they came from the United States, Italy and Spain.

This CDR3 comprises 13 residues. The germline V gene has CDR1 SGHTA and CDR2 FQGNSA. Trimming removed 1 base from V and 8 bases from J, with 11 bases in between. As handled by the study authors: From reference gene primer amplification, estimates of nucleated cell counts were derived. Profiled with immunoSEQ multiplex PCR; TCRdb holds only in-frame clones, not every one. Clone size and the V and J calls come from that table; the DNA yielded D and trimming. The sample consists of tens of thousands of clones, 84% of them appearing once. Sequencing was done on a sample of peripheral blood. J is TRBJ1-2 and V is TRBV7-2, with no clear D. The source is a woman aged 55 to 70 with acute or convalescent COVID-19. The CDR3 sequence: CASSLEQNVGYTF. Here the CDR3 DNA reads TGTGCCAGCAGCTTAGAACAGAACGTCGGCTACACCTTC.